This passage covers 20 T cell receptor beta chains from one sample sequenced in a study of blood T cell repertoires in COVID-19. TCRdb's table, derived via immunoSEQ multiplex PCR, lists solely in-frame clones and lacks some. The sample has approximately 190,000 clones; around 84% are singletons. Sequenced: peripheral blood. The receptor source for this set is a young man with active or convalescent COVID-19.

With regard to this clone: One junction end does not reproduce the germline sequence, and a read error may be involved. The chain carries TRBV14 and TRBJ2-1; maybe TRBD2 (7 bases). The CDR3 has 16 residues. Per germline, CDR1 SGHDN and CDR2 FVKESK. CDR3 coding DNA: TGTGCCAGCAACCAAAGAACGGGGGGCCTAGGGAATGAGCAGTTCTTC. Translation gives CASNQRTGGLGNEQFF.

The chain carries TRBV6-5 and TRBJ2-7; 9 bases fit TRBD2. This CDR3 is 14 amino acids long. J was trimmed by 4 bases and V by 2 bases; bases with no gene match: 3. Germline CDR1 and CDR2: MNHEY and SVGAGI. The CDR3 spells CASSYGLAGYEQYF. CDR3 nucleotides: TGTGCCAGCAGTTACGGGCTAGCGGGATACGAGCAGTACTTC.

The V call is TRBV2, the J call TRBJ1-4; unclear D gene. Germline V gene data show CDR1 as SNHLY and CDR2 as FYNNEI. CDR3 length equals 13 residues. Trimming stripped 7 bases from V and 0 bases from J, with 6 bases between. The CDR3 here is CASTFTTNEKLFF. The CDR3 region has the DNA TGTGCCAGCACTTTTACAACTAATGAAAAACTGTTTTTT.

This rearrangement joins TRBV19 to TRBJ1-5; 9 bases match TRBD1. Germline assignment: CDR1 LNHDA and CDR2 SQIVND (reference sequence). This CDR3 has 16 amino acids. The V gene end was trimmed by 6 bases and the J gene end by 4 bases; junction bases not matched to a gene: 10. CDR3 residues: CASSRQGGRGNQPQHF. CDR3 in DNA: TGTGCCAGTAGCAGACAGGGGGGACGGGGAAATCAGCCCCAGCATTTT.

This clone was recorded once. The V and J genes are TRBV20-1 and TRBJ2-1, with D hard to call. V lost 3 bases, J lost 5 bases, and 5 bases lay in between. Germline CDR1 reads DFQATT; CDR2 reads SNEGSKA (reference sequence). CDR3 length: 11 residues. CDR3 nucleotide sequence: TGCAGTGCTAGCCTCGACAATGAGCAGTTCTTC. Its protein product is CSASLDNEQFF.

This chain uses TRBV27 with TRBJ1-6; tentatively, D is TRBD1 (6 bases). Trimming removed 0 bases at V and 8 bases at J, with 11 bases between. The V gene's germline CDR1 is MNHEY and CDR2 SMNVEV (reference sequence). The CDR3 loop spans 15 amino acids. CDR3 coding DNA: TGTGCCAGCAGTTTATCGGTCCAGGGGTATTCACCCCTCCACTTT. As protein: CASSLSVQGYSPLHF.

This sequence joins TRBV6-5 and TRBJ1-2, with 12 bases that match TRBD1. This CDR3 has 14 residues. V lost 6 bases and J lost 7; bases outside the gene matches: 6. Germline CDR1 and CDR2: MNHEY and SVGAGI. The CDR3 coding sequence is TGTGCCAGCAGACCGGGACAGGGGGCACCTGGCTACACCTTC. Translation: CASRPGQGAPGYTF.

J is TRBJ1-2 and V is TRBV6-5; 9 bases line up with TRBD1. Per the germline V gene, CDR1 is MNHEY and CDR2 is SVGAGI. Losses at the gene ends were 6 bases for V and 1 base for J; bases not matched to a gene: 6. The CDR3 has 15 amino acids. The CDR3 loop reads CASRGTGRVNYGYTF. DNA of the CDR3: TGTGCCAGCAGGGGGACAGGGAGAGTTAACTATGGCTACACCTTC.

This clone is categorized as medium-sized (0.01 to 0.1%). The chain joins TRBV7-3 to TRBJ1-4, with TRBD1 as a possible D gene (5 bases). The CDR3 runs 18 residues. V was trimmed by 4 bases and J by 4 bases, leaving 22 bases between them. From germline, CDR1 is SGHTA and CDR2 FQGTGA. CDR3 sequence (DNA): TGTGCCAGCAGCTGTAACGGGGGGTGGTCCAAGGGTAATGAAAAACTGTTTTTT. Protein product: CASSCNGGWSKGNEKLFF.

This sequence joins TRBV18 and TRBJ2-1; weak D call: TRBD1 (5 bases). This CDR3 is built from 11 residues. Between the trimmed V and J ends, which lost 6 bases and 9 bases, there was a span of 9 bases. Germline CDR1 reads KGHSH; CDR2 reads LQKENI. CDR3 protein: CASSRQSEQFF. In nucleotides, the CDR3 is TGTGCCAGCTCCAGACAGAGTGAGCAGTTCTTC. Using reference TRBV18 and TRBJ2-1 for the parts outside the CDR3, the full variable domain is NAGVMQNPRHLVRRRGQEARLRCSPMKGHSHVYWYRQLPEEGLKFMVYLQKENIIDESGMPKERFSAEFPKEGPSILRIQQVVRGDSAAYFCASSRQSEQFFGPGTRLTVL.

The rearrangement links TRBV7-9 to TRBJ1-1, with a tentative D call TRBD1 (6 bases). The V end was cut by 6 bases, the J end by 2 bases, with 22 bases between. The CDR3 is 17 amino acids. Germline assignment: CDR1 SEHNR and CDR2 FQNEAQ (reference sequence). CDR3 sequence (DNA): TGTGCCAGCAGGGATTTCGTGTGGGAGACAGGAAACACTGAAGCTTTCTTT. Encoded protein: CASRDFVWETGNTEAFF.

CDR3 coding DNA: TGTGCCAGCAGCTTAGGAGACAGGGGAACTACCTTC. Residues: CASSLGDRGTTF. This rearrangement joins TRBV7-9 to TRBJ1-2; 8 nucleotides agree with TRBD1. The CDR3 extends over 12 amino acids. Trimming cost V 1 base and J 14 bases; bases outside gene matches: 6. CDR1 is SEHNR, CDR2 FQNEAQ, per germline (reference sequence).

V is TRBV2 and J is TRBJ1-1; weak D call: TRBD1 (6 bases). The CDR3 has 15 amino acids. Trimming removed 5 bases at V and 0 bases at J, with 13 bases between. CDR1 SNHLY and CDR2 FYNNEI come from the germline V gene. The chain's CDR3 is CASSPPTGLNTEAFF. In DNA, the CDR3 is TGTGCCAGCAGTCCGCCTACAGGGCTGAACACTGAAGCTTTCTTT.

V is TRBV7-8 and J is TRBJ2-7, with a possible D match to TRBD2 (6 bases). This CDR3 spans 13 amino acids. Germline assignment: CDR1 SGHVS and CDR2 FQNEAQ. Trimming left V 8 bases short and J 6 bases short, with 17 bases between. The CDR3 coding sequence is TGTGCCAGCTCCCGGGGACTTCAGCCCGAGCAGTACTTC. Translated: CASSRGLQPEQYF.

This chain uses TRBV12-2 with TRBJ1-5; the D call of TRBD1 is as the table states it, not checked on the DNA. TRBV12-2 is a recognized pseudogene. This CDR3 has 16 residues. CDR3 sequence: CASRPPGQACDQPQHF. The CDR3, as DNA: TGTGCAAGTCGTCCTCCGGGACAGGCGTGTGACCAGCCCCAGCATTTT.

The rearrangement links TRBV6-6 to TRBJ2-1; 12 nucleotides match TRBD2. J was trimmed by 5 bases and V by 9 bases; bases with no gene match: 5. CDR1 MNHNY and CDR2 SVGAGI come from the germline V gene (reference sequence). CDR3 length: 14 residues. CDR3 sequence (DNA): TGTGCCAGTAGACTAGCGGGAGAGCACAATGAGCAGTTCTTC. It specifies CASRLAGEHNEQFF.

The V gene is TRBV4-3, the J gene TRBJ2-7; D is ambiguous. The germline CDR1 and CDR2 sequences are LGHNA and YSLEER. The CDR3 loop spans 15 amino acids. V was trimmed by 0 bases and J by 2 bases, leaving 11 bases between them. Here the CDR3 reads CASSQDSQVAYEQYF. For the CDR3, the DNA is TGCGCCAGCAGCCAAGATAGTCAGGTAGCCTACGAGCAGTACTTC.

The gene calls are TRBV24-1 and TRBJ2-2, with TRBD1 identical over 7 bases. The germline V gene encodes CDR1 KGHDR and CDR2 SFDVKD. The ends lost 7 bases at V and 0 bases at J; junction bases unmatched: 4. CDR3 size: 15 residues. CDR3 in amino acids: CATRGQPPNTGELFF. The CDR3 bases are TGTGCCACCAGGGGACAGCCCCCGAACACCGGGGAGCTGTTTTTT.

This clone was observed a handful of times. J is TRBJ2-3 and V is TRBV5-1; 15 positions agree with TRBD2. V shed 4 bases and J 5 bases; nucleotides not matched to a gene: 5. Germline-derived CDR1 and CDR2 are SGHRS and YFSETQ. The CDR3 has 16 amino acids. CDR3 DNA sequence: TGCGCCAGCAGCGCCCCGGGACTAGCGGGAGGAGATACGCAGTATTTT. Translating it yields CASSAPGLAGGDTQYF.

In its sample, this clone was seen a few times. This chain uses TRBV3-1 (or the pseudogene TRBV3-2) with TRBJ2-2; 12 bases are shared with TRBD2. CDR1 LGHDT and CDR2 YNNKEL come from the germline V gene (reference sequence). This CDR3 is built from 16 residues. Unmatched junction bases numbered 8, after V lost 4 bases and J lost 8 bases. CDR3 sequence: CASSPGLAGRSGELFF. Here the CDR3 DNA reads TGTGCCAGCAGCCCCGGACTAGCGGGAAGGTCTGGGGAGCTGTTTTTT.